This T cell receptor (beta chain) was captured in a study of vaccination effects on CD4 cells after COVID-19. Overall study: Pools of viral peptides were used by the ViraFEST assay to expand antigen-specific CD4+ T cells ahead of sequencing. Median timing of post-vaccine samples was 72 days after the second dose.

The method was immunoSEQ multiplex PCR; TCRdb's version includes in-frame clones alone and lacks a portion of them. The sample contains some 66,000 clones, around 80% of which appear only once. The culture ran for about 10 days, and then CD4+ T cells were isolated. Participants got two doses of BNT162b2 or mRNA-1273 vaccine. Nobody among the vaccine recipients had prior SARS-CoV-2 infection (nucleocapsid antibodies were negative). At days 3 and 7, half of the medium was exchanged for IL-2 medium. CDR1 and CDR2 (germline): LNHDA, SQIVND (reference sequence). V lost 7 bases to trimming and J lost 1 base, with 16 bases between them. The CDR3 runs to 15 residues. To note about this clone: The antigen remains unidentified.

Sequencing used CD4+ T cells from PBMCs cultured without peptide, obtained after COVID-19 vaccination. The TCR was taken from a human donor who received a COVID-19 vaccine. The V gene is TRBV19, the J gene TRBJ1-1, with D maybe TRBD1 (6 bases). CDR3 in DNA: TGTGCCAGTACCGAAGACAGGCGCCCGAACACTGAAGCTTTCTTT. Its translation is CASTEDRRPNTEAFF.